The sample holds a few counts of the clone carrying this T cell receptor beta chain. Its antigen is not known. The record originates from a study of T cell repertoires in cytomegalovirus infection. About the research overall: Public TCR beta signatures marked donors with CMV infection and the matching HLA.

TCRdb ran MiXCR on the reads and lists one entry per CDR3 protein. This sample has around 180,000 distinct CDR3 sequences, with roughly a fifth found just once. Study findings and constraints: The ex vivo response showed dominance by HLA-C-restricted CMV-specific TCR beta clonotypes. Using cumulative public TCR beta family frequency, the authors identified those who carried CMV together with the relevant HLA.

The TCR sequence derives from a human donor in good health (CMV status not recorded). Some clones in this sample may be carry-over from other donors' samples. The sequencing input was PBMCs.

CDR3 sequence: CASSQGNSYNEQFF. The CDR3 DNA reads as TGTGCCAGCAGCCAGGGGAACAGCTACAATGAGCAGTTCTTC. J is TRBJ2-1 and V is TRBV3-1; D uncertain. The CDR3 is made up of 14 amino acids. With 3 bases removed from V and 3 bases from J, the gap between germline ends came to 9 bases. Germline V CDR1 and CDR2: LGHDT, YNNKEL (reference sequence).